This record covers a single TCR beta chain. TCRdb keeps only in-frame clones here, not all; method: immunoSEQ multiplex PCR. The sample comprises about 51,000 clones, roughly 80% of which are singletons, and 10% rests with the top ten. The data derive from a study of control samples from healthy donors and cancer patients. The CDR3 sequence is 15 residues long. Per the germline V gene, CDR1 is KGHDR and CDR2 is SFDVKD. Trimming took off 10 bases at V and 5 bases at J, with 21 bases between the two ends. The sequence derives from a man in his 70s in good health. The sequencing sample was made of blood. The genes are TRBV24-1 and TRBJ2-3, with a tentative D call TRBD2 (6 bases). This chain's CDR3 is CATSSAGGIRDTQYF. CDR3 in DNA: TGTGCCACTTCTTCGGCCGGCGGGATTAGAGATACGCAGTATTTT.